The 29 T cell receptor beta chains given below trace back to one sample, sequenced in a study of beta chain features in type 1 diabetes. Reverse transcription of all isolated RNA meant that expressed TCRB transcripts were sequenced. Profiling relied on immunoSEQ multiplex PCR, and the TCRdb table lists in-frame clones only, not all of them. This table has 360,000 or so clones, about 19% appearing once. The sample was naive CD4+ T cells from blood. The receptors were sampled from a woman younger than 35 in good health.

This clone showed up just a few times. CDR3 sequence: CASRTSGSPIGFF. The CDR3, as DNA: TGCGCCAGCCGGACTAGCGGGAGTCCCATAGGGTTCTTC. The genes are TRBV5-1 and TRBJ2-1, with TRBD2 identical over 13 bases. This CDR3 is 13 amino acids long. Per germline, CDR1 SGHRS and CDR2 YFSETQ. Unmatched junction bases numbered 10, after V lost 7 bases and J lost 15 bases.

The chain joins TRBV18 to TRBJ2-7; D may be TRBD2 (5 bases). This CDR3 comprises 16 residues. Germline V lookup: CDR1 KGHSH, CDR2 LQKENI. V lost 2 bases and J 3 bases, leaving 17 bases between the germline ends. The DNA for the CDR3 is TGTGCCAGCTCACCAAGGGAGAGGACTGTTTACTACGAGCAGTACTTC. Its translation is CASSPRERTVYYEQYF.

In this sample, this clone turned up a few times. The chain combines TRBV19 with TRBJ2-1; 11 nucleotides agree with TRBD2. This CDR3 contains 15 residues. The trim removed 5 bases at V and 6 bases at J, leaving 6 bases unmatched. Germline CDR1 and CDR2: LNHDA and SQIVND (reference sequence). CDR3 coding DNA: TGTGCCAGTAGTTCTAGCGGGAGGTCATTCAATGAGCAGTTCTTC. Its translation: CASSSSGRSFNEQFF.

This clone was found a few times. This chain connects TRBV30 to TRBJ2-7; D might be TRBD1 (6 bases). V lost 4 bases, J lost 3 bases, and 19 bases lay in between. The CDR3 totals 15 residues. Germline V gives CDR1 GTSNPN, CDR2 SVGIG (reference sequence). CDR3 loop: CAWNSVQGLRYEQYF. CDR3 nucleotides: TGTGCCTGGAATTCCGTGCAGGGGCTCCGCTACGAGCAGTACTTC. The entire variable domain, with the rest obtained from reference TRBV30 and TRBJ2-7, is as follows: SQTIHQWPATLVQPVGSPLSLECTVEGTSNPNLYWYRQAAGRGLQLLFYSVGIGQISSEVPQNLSASRPQDRQFILSSKKLLLSDSGFYLCAWNSVQGLRYEQYFGPGTRLTVT.

This clone showed up just a few times. The chain carries TRBV10-3 and TRBJ2-4, with TRBD1 matching 10 bases. The junction had 4 bases not matched to a gene; V was cut back by 3 bases and J by 5 bases. Germline CDR1 and CDR2: ENHRY and SYGVKD. This CDR3 region has 15 residues. The chain's CDR3 is CAISDRDRGQNIQYF. CDR3 DNA sequence: TGTGCCATCAGTGATCGGGACAGGGGTCAAAACATTCAGTACTTC.

The genes are TRBV29-1 and TRBJ1-2; maybe TRBD1 (5 bases). This CDR3 has 13 amino acids. The germline V gene encodes CDR1 SQVTM and CDR2 ANQGSEA. Trimming removed 1 base from V and 5 bases from J, with 11 bases in between. The CDR3 nucleotides are TGCAGCGTTGAAGGACAGACGAATTATGGCTACACCTTC. Protein: CSVEGQTNYGYTF. Full variable domain (remainder filled in from reference TRBV29-1 and TRBJ1-2): SAVISQKPSRDICQRGTSLTIQCQVDSQVTMMFWYRQQPGQSLTLIATANQGSEATYESGFVIDKFPISRPNLTFSTLTVSNMSPEDSSIYLCSVEGQTNYGYTFGSGTRLTVV.

The chain has TRBV18 and TRBJ1-2, with D possibly matching TRBD1 (6 bases). Germline CDR1 KGHSH, CDR2 LQKENI. The V gene lost 2 bases and the J gene lost 5 bases, with 21 bases spanning the gap. The CDR3 runs to 17 residues. The CDR3 DNA sequence: TGTGCCAGCTCACCAACCAAATCAGGGGCAAACATTTATGGCTACACCTTC. Residues: CASSPTKSGANIYGYTF. The variable domain in full, with the rest retrieved from reference TRBV18 and TRBJ1-2, is NAGVMQNPRHLVRRRGQEARLRCSPMKGHSHVYWYRQLPEEGLKFMVYLQKENIIDESGMPKERFSAEFPKEGPSILRIQQVVRGDSAAYFCASSPTKSGANIYGYTFGSGTRLTVV.

This clone appeared a few times. The genes are TRBV6-5 and TRBJ1-1; no reliable D call. Germline CDR1 MNHEY, CDR2 SVGAGI. This CDR3 contains 16 residues. Trimming shortened V by 0 bases and J by 1 base, and 12 bases separated the two germline ends. The CDR3 reads CASSYSRVRANTEAFF. CDR3 sequence (DNA): TGTGCCAGCAGTTACTCGAGGGTTAGGGCGAACACTGAAGCTTTCTTT.

This clone has just a few counts. The genes are TRBV5-1 and TRBJ2-1; the D gene is possibly TRBD2 (7 bases). CDR3 length: 16 residues. In germline, CDR1 is SGHRS, CDR2 YFSETQ. The V end lost 4 bases, the J end lost 3 bases, and 17 bases lay between the germline ends. CDR3 bases: TGCGCCAGCAGCGGAGCTCGGGGGGCGGTCTACAATGAGCAGTTCTTC. Translating gives CASSGARGAVYNEQFF.

This clone was seen a handful of times. The J gene is TRBJ2-7, the V gene TRBV5-1; D is unclear. The CDR3 has 13 amino acids. Germline-derived CDR1 and CDR2 are SGHRS and YFSETQ. V was clipped by 0 bases and J by 2 bases, with 6 bases between them. The CDR3 reads CASSLGVAYEQYF. The CDR3 DNA sequence: TGCGCCAGCAGCTTGGGCGTTGCCTACGAGCAGTACTTC.

Only one count was recorded for this clone. The chain uses TRBV4-1 and TRBJ2-1; D is possibly TRBD1 (5 bases). Between the trimmed V and J ends, which lost 0 bases and 6 bases, there was a span of 15 bases. The CDR3 consists of 16 residues. The germline V gene encodes CDR1 MGHRA and CDR2 YSYEKL. DNA of the CDR3: TGCGCCAGCAGCCAAGAAAAGGTAGGGGTAGCCAATGAGCAGTTCTTC. This encodes CASSQEKVGVANEQFF.

Remarks on this clone: Other DNA sequences within the sample encode an identical CDR3. This rearrangement joins TRBV9 to TRBJ1-5; 10 bases fit TRBD1. This CDR3 region has 15 residues. Germline V gene lookup returns CDR1 SGDLS and CDR2 YYNGEE. V lost 0 bases to trimming and J lost 5 bases; unmatched junction nucleotides: 2. For the CDR3, the DNA is TGTGCCAGCAGCGTAGAGGGGACAGGGGATCAGCCCCAGCATTTT. This sequence encodes CASSVEGTGDQPQHF.

On this clone: The identical CDR3 is also encoded by other nucleotide sequences in the sample. The chain joins TRBV6-5 to TRBJ2-3; TRBD1 agrees at 8 bases. Trimming at V came to 6 bases and at J to 1 base, leaving 0 bases not matched to a gene. From germline, CDR1 is MNHEY and CDR2 SVGAGI. The CDR3 has 13 residues. The CDR3 coding sequence is TGTGCCAGCAGGACAGGGGGCACAGATACGCAGTATTTT. Protein sequence: CASRTGGTDTQYF.

The chain employs TRBV6-6 and TRBJ2-7; D is possibly TRBD1 (5 bases). The CDR3 contains 15 residues. The V gene's germline CDR1 is MNHNY and CDR2 SVGAGI (reference sequence). Trimming pared 2 bases from V and 5 bases from J, leaving 16 bases between. The CDR3 loop is CASSYIGRDSHEQYF. CDR3 DNA sequence: TGTGCCAGCAGTTACATCGGCAGGGATTCCCACGAGCAGTACTTC.

The rearrangement uses TRBV7-6 and TRBJ2-6; 7 positions match TRBD1. Germline lookup yields CDR1 SGHVS and CDR2 FNYEAQ. V dropped 8 bases and J dropped 5; count of bases not matched to a gene: 15. CDR3 size: 17 residues. CDR3 residues: CASRSGTVPERANVLTF. CDR3 coding DNA: TGTGCCAGCCGTTCCGGGACAGTCCCCGAGAGGGCCAACGTCCTGACTTTC.

V is TRBV9 and J is TRBJ2-1, with D perhaps TRBD1 (5 bases). This CDR3 has 15 amino acids. CDR1 SGDLS and CDR2 YYNGEE come from the germline V gene. Trimming stripped 0 bases from V and 7 bases from J, with 14 bases between. The CDR3 region is CASSVGQISVNEQFF. CDR3 nucleotides: TGTGCCAGCAGCGTAGGACAGATCTCGGTTAATGAGCAGTTCTTC.

This clone was detected only once. The gene calls are TRBV7-2 and TRBJ2-7, with D perhaps TRBD1 or TRBD2 (6 bases each). V lost 5 bases to trimming and J lost 6 bases, with 11 bases between them. CDR3 length equals 12 residues. CDR1 and CDR2 (germline): SGHTA, FQGNSA. The CDR3 region is CASSLGGLEQYF. CDR3 coding DNA: TGTGCCAGCAGCCTAGGGGGGCTCGAGCAGTACTTC.

This rearrangement joins TRBV4-3 to TRBJ1-5; unclear D gene. Trimming shortened V by 5 bases and J by 0 bases, and 11 bases separated the two germline ends. Germline CDR1 is LGHNA and CDR2 is YSLEER. This CDR3 is 15 amino acids long. The DNA for the CDR3 is TGCGCCAGCAGCGACGGGGTCAATAGCAATCAGCCCCAGCATTTT. Amino acid sequence: CASSDGVNSNQPQHF.

The chain is built from TRBV7-2 and TRBJ2-3; tentative D call: TRBD1 (5 bases). Per germline, CDR1 SGHTA and CDR2 FQGNSA. The germline V and J ends were trimmed by 5 bases and 5 bases, with 17 bases remaining between them. The CDR3 contains 15 residues. The CDR3 coding sequence is TGTGCCAGCAGCCGAGCGCAGGGCTTAGGAGATACGCAGTATTTT. Protein product: CASSRAQGLGDTQYF.

This clone turned up a few times. The rearrangement uses TRBV7-3 and TRBJ2-1, with TRBD2 identical over 8 bases. In germline, CDR1 is SGHTA, CDR2 FQGTGA. CDR3 length: 15 residues. V lost 2 bases to trimming and J lost 5 bases; unmatched junction nucleotides: 5. CDR3 coding DNA: TGTGCCAGCAGCTTAGGACGGGGGGGGGACAATGAGCAGTTCTTC. Its protein is CASSLGRGGDNEQFF.

The genes are TRBV7-3 and TRBJ1-3, with D possibly matching TRBD1 (6 bases). CDR1 and CDR2 from the germline V gene are SGHTA and FQGTGA. The CDR3 has 18 residues. V shed 0 bases and J shed 0 bases, with 15 bases lying between them. The CDR3 loop reads CASSLTFLGDTSGNTIYF. The CDR3 region has the DNA TGTGCCAGCAGCTTAACTTTCTTGGGGGACACCTCTGGAAACACCATATATTTT.

The V call is TRBV30, the J call TRBJ1-3; D is uncertain. Germline CDR1 GTSNPN, CDR2 SVGIG (reference sequence). This CDR3 spans 15 amino acids. V lost 0 bases and J lost 3, with 12 bases in between. The CDR3 sequence: CAWSVLSGFGNTIYF. The CDR3 coding sequence is TGTGCCTGGAGTGTACTTTCAGGCTTTGGAAACACCATATATTTT. Variable domain in full (rest from reference TRBV30 and TRBJ1-3): SQTIHQWPATLVQPVGSPLSLECTVEGTSNPNLYWYRQAAGRGLQLLFYSVGIGQISSEVPQNLSASRPQDRQFILSSKKLLLSDSGFYLCAWSVLSGFGNTIYFGEGSWLTVV.

This clone has more than one count but fewer than ten. The chain employs TRBV12-5 and TRBJ1-1, with D possibly being TRBD1 (5 bases). The length of the CDR3 is 15 residues. V lost 6 bases, J lost 0 bases, and 14 bases lay in between. Germline V gene lookup returns CDR1 LGHNT and CDR2 FRNRAP. The CDR3 region is CASGLEGILNTEAFF. CDR3 bases: TGTGCTAGTGGCCTGGAGGGGATCTTGAACACTGAAGCTTTCTTT. Using reference TRBV12-5 and TRBJ1-1 for the parts outside the CDR3, the full variable domain is DARVTQTPRHKVTEMGQEVTMRCQPILGHNTVFWYRQTMMQGLELLAYFRNRAPLDDSGMPKDRFSAEMPDATLATLKIQPSEPRDSAVYFCASGLEGILNTEAFFGQGTRLTVV.

The chain recombines TRBV29-1 with TRBJ2-3; 9 bases agree with TRBD1. After removal of 5 bases from V and 9 bases from J, the junction contained 6 bases not matched to a gene. Germline assignment: CDR1 SQVTM and CDR2 ANQGSEA. The CDR3 is made up of 12 amino acids. The CDR3 protein is CSVQTGGDTQYF. In DNA form, the CDR3 reads TGCAGCGTTCAGACAGGGGGGGACACGCAGTATTTT.

The table lists this clone with a few counts. The chain employs TRBV6-1 and TRBJ1-1, with no clear D. CDR3 length: 14 residues. Trimming cost V 6 bases and J 3 bases, with 14 bases left between them. Germline values: CDR1 MNHNS, CDR2 SASEGT. The CDR3 is CASREGFWDTEAFF. As DNA, the CDR3 is TGTGCCAGCAGAGAGGGATTTTGGGACACTGAAGCTTTCTTT.

This chain connects TRBV4-1 to TRBJ1-2, with D possibly TRBD1 on 5 matching bases. The V gene lost 4 bases and the J gene lost 3 bases, with 15 bases spanning the gap. Germline CDR1 MGHRA, CDR2 YSYEKL. This CDR3 is built from 15 residues. The CDR3 region is CASSRAGREDYGYTF. In DNA, the CDR3 is TGCGCCAGCAGCCGTGCCGGCAGGGAGGACTATGGCTACACCTTC.

This clone was picked up a small number of times. The chain couples TRBV7-2 to TRBJ1-6, with D unclear. Per germline, CDR1 SGHTA and CDR2 FQGNSA. The CDR3 consists of 14 residues. Trimming removed 2 bases from V and 6 bases from J, with 8 bases in between. In nucleotides, the CDR3 is TGTGCCAGCAGCTTACCTCGGGTTAATTCACCCCTCCACTTT. This codes for CASSLPRVNSPLHF.

The J gene is TRBJ2-7, the V gene TRBV7-3; 10 nucleotides agree with TRBD1. The CDR3 is made up of 16 amino acids. The ends lost 3 bases at V and 4 bases at J; junction bases unmatched: 9. Germline CDR1 SGHTA, CDR2 FQGTGA. The CDR3 nucleotides are TGTGCCAGCAGCTTTATCCCCGGACAGGGGGAGTACGAGCAGTACTTC. Protein: CASSFIPGQGEYEQYF.

CDR3 in amino acids: CAWSPLDEQYF. The CDR3 nucleotides read TGTGCCTGGAGCCCTCTAGACGAGCAGTACTTC. This rearrangement joins TRBV30 to TRBJ2-7, with unresolved D. The CDR3 has 11 amino acids. The germline V gene encodes CDR1 GTSNPN and CDR2 SVGIG (reference sequence). V lost 3 bases and J lost 5, with 8 bases in between.